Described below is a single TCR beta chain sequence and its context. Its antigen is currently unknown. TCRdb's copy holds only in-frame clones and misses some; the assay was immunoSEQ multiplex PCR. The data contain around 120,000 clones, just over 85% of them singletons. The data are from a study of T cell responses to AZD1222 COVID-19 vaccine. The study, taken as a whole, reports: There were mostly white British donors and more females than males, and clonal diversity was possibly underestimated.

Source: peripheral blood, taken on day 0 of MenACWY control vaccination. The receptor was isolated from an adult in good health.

CDR3 nucleotides: TGCGCCAGCAGCCAAGAGCCCCTAGCGGGCGCCTACGAGCAGTACTTC. Its translation: CASSQEPLAGAYEQYF. V is TRBV4-1 and J is TRBJ2-7, with 8 bases identical to TRBD2. Unmatched junction bases numbered 6, after V lost 0 bases and J lost 2 bases. Germline CDR1 is MGHRA and CDR2 is YSYEKL. The CDR3 runs 16 residues.